A single sample gave rise to the 16 T cell receptor beta chains below, sequenced in a study of blood T cell repertoires in COVID-19. Only in-frame clones appear in the TCRdb table, and some are missing; sequencing was by immunoSEQ multiplex PCR. The sample shows roughly 230,000 clones, approximately 83% of them seen only once. The sample consisted of PBMCs or T cells enriched from blood (not recorded which). These receptors all stem from a woman in her sixties who had recovered from COVID-19.

This clone has a handful of counts. CDR3 bases: TGTGCCAGCAGTGCTTCTTGGACTAGCGGAAATCAAGAGACCCAGTACTTC. Translated, it gives CASSASWTSGNQETQYF. The J gene is TRBJ2-5, the V gene TRBV25-1, with TRBD2 identical over 10 bases. Germline trimming cut 4 bases from V and 2 bases from J; bases unmatched to any gene: 10. The CDR3 has 17 residues. The germline V gene has CDR1 MGHDK and CDR2 SYGVNS.

V usage is TRBV18 and J usage is TRBJ1-3, with D hard to call. V lost 2 bases and J 2 bases, leaving 10 bases between the germline ends. CDR1 KGHSH and CDR2 LQKENI come from the germline V gene. This CDR3 spans 15 amino acids. The CDR3 spells CASSPITDPGNTIYF. DNA of the CDR3: TGTGCCAGCTCACCAATTACAGACCCTGGAAACACCATATATTTT.

This chain links TRBV12-3 or TRBV12-4 with TRBJ2-1; D is possibly TRBD1 (5 bases). Between the trimmed V and J ends, which lost 6 bases and 3 bases, there was a span of 9 bases. There are 13 residues in the CDR3. CDR3 sequence: CASRKGVYNEQFF. Here the CDR3 DNA reads TGTGCCAGCAGAAAAGGGGTCTACAATGAGCAGTTCTTC.

This chain uses TRBV13 with TRBJ2-3; possible D gene TRBD2, 6 bases. Germline CDR1 is PRHDT and CDR2 is FYEKMQ (reference sequence). The CDR3 contains 15 residues. The V end was cut by 5 bases, the J end by 1 base, with 13 bases between. The CDR3, as DNA: TGTGCCAGCAGCGCCCGACTAGGGGGCACAGATACGCAGTATTTT. Amino acid sequence: CASSARLGGTDTQYF. Looking up the rest from reference TRBV13 and TRBJ2-3 gives the full variable domain: AAGVIQSPRHLIKEKRETATLKCYPIPRHDTVYWYQQGPGQDPQFLISFYEKMQSDKGSIPDRFSAQQFSDYHSELNMSSLELGDSALYFCASSARLGGTDTQYFGPGTRLTVL.

V is TRBV2 and J is TRBJ1-2; TRBD1 aligns across 7 bases. Germline V gene lookup returns CDR1 SNHLY and CDR2 FYNNEI. With 4 bases clipped from V and 6 bases from J, the junction kept 8 bases outside the gene matches. The CDR3 runs 14 residues. CDR3 sequence (DNA): TGTGCCAGCAGTGCTCAGCGACAGGGAGATGGCTACACCTTC. Protein product: CASSAQRQGDGYTF.

This clone is a singleton in its sample. The V and J genes are TRBV6-5 and TRBJ2-2; D perhaps matches TRBD1 (6 bases). The CDR3 length is 12 residues. V lost 10 bases, J lost 5 bases, and 11 bases lay in between. Germline CDR1 MNHEY, CDR2 SVGAGI. CDR3: CATFRGTGELFF. For the CDR3, the DNA is TGTGCCACCTTCAGGGGAACCGGGGAGCTGTTTTTT.

The rearrangement joins TRBV2 to TRBJ2-7; 8 bases agree with TRBD2. CDR3 length equals 18 residues. Looked up from germline, CDR1 is SNHLY and CDR2 is FYNNEI. V lost 6 bases and J lost 5; bases outside the gene matches: 21. CDR3 protein: CASSYTPPSAGGVHEQYF. Here the CDR3 DNA reads TGTGCCAGCAGCTACACCCCCCCATCTGCGGGAGGCGTCCACGAGCAGTACTTC. Complete variable domain (other parts from reference TRBV2 and TRBJ2-7): EPEVTQTPSHQVTQMGQEVILRCVPISNHLYFYWYRQILGQKVEFLVSFYNNEISEKSEIFDDQFSVERPDGSNFTLKIRSTKLEDSAMYFCASSYTPPSAGGVHEQYFGPGTRLTVT.

The genes are TRBV6-4 and TRBJ1-2; 11 nucleotides agree with TRBD1. CDR3 length equals 14 residues. Germline values: CDR1 MRHNA, CDR2 SNTAGT. J lost 8 bases, V lost 5 bases, and 7 bases had no gene match. CDR3 protein: CASSHTGTGGGYTF. CDR3 in DNA: TGTGCCAGCAGTCACACAGGGACAGGGGGAGGCTACACCTTC.

This CDR3 is CASSSRGTGELFF. The CDR3 DNA is TGTGCCAGCAGTTCAAGGGGTACCGGGGAGCTGTTTTTT. V and J are TRBV6-5 and TRBJ2-2, with a possible D match to TRBD1 (5 bases). The CDR3 loop spans 13 amino acids. Germline CDR1 is MNHEY and CDR2 is SVGAGI. V lost 4 bases to trimming and J lost 5 bases, with 8 bases between them.

This chain connects TRBV5-5 to TRBJ1-2; 10 bases line up with TRBD1. Trimming took 0 bases from V and 1 from J; bases not matched to a gene: 3. Per the germline V gene, CDR1 is SGHKS and CDR2 is YYEKEE (reference sequence). CDR3 length equals 16 residues. CDR3 coding DNA: TGTGCCAGCAGCTTGGATGGGACAGGGGTTAACTATGGCTACACCTTC. This translates into CASSLDGTGVNYGYTF.

The J gene is TRBJ2-1, the V gene TRBV9; 9 bases map to TRBD1. Trimming cost V 4 bases and J 13 bases; bases outside gene matches: 12. The CDR3 runs to 14 residues. Germline V CDR1 and CDR2: SGDLS, YYNGEE. The CDR3 here is CASSLEHGTGKQFF. CDR3 bases: TGTGCCAGCAGCCTCGAACACGGGACAGGGAAACAGTTCTTC.

As for this clone: Sequence at one end of the junction differs from germline and may be a read error. The chain recombines TRBV3-1 (or the pseudogene TRBV3-2) with TRBJ2-2; TRBD1 matches 7 bases. The V gene's germline CDR1 is LGHDT and CDR2 YNNKEL (reference sequence). The CDR3 spans 14 residues. CDR3: CASTQDRVAGELFF. In DNA, the CDR3 is TGTGCCAGCACCCAAGACAGGGTTGCCGGGGAGCTGTTTTTT.

The chain couples TRBV5-4 to TRBJ1-2; D gene uncertain. This CDR3 comprises 13 residues. In germline, CDR1 is SGHNT, CDR2 YYREEE (reference sequence). Trimming removed 0 bases at V and 4 bases at J, with 7 bases between. CDR3 in DNA: TGTGCCAGCAGCTTGGCTGAGGGCTATGGCTACACCTTC. Protein sequence: CASSLAEGYGYTF. The full variable domain, rest sourced from reference TRBV5-4 and TRBJ1-2, is ETGVTQSPTHLIKTRGQQVTLRCSSQSGHNTVSWYQQALGQGPQFIFQYYREEENGRGNFPPRFSGLQFPNYSSELNVNALELDDSALYLCASSLAEGYGYTFGSGTRLTVV.

This clone has a count of ten or more. This sequence joins TRBV7-2 and TRBJ1-2; TRBD1 aligns across 7 bases. J lost 2 bases, V lost 1 base, and 1 base had no gene match. The germline gives CDR1 SGHTA, CDR2 FQGNSA. The CDR3 has 14 residues. CDR3 loop: CASSLEGQNYGYTF. In DNA form, the CDR3 reads TGTGCCAGCAGCTTAGAGGGACAGAACTATGGCTACACCTTC.

The chain employs TRBV11-2 and TRBJ2-1, with TRBD2 identical over 10 bases. CDR1 and CDR2 (germline): SGHAT, FQNNGV. Unmatched junction bases numbered 11, after V lost 6 bases and J lost 3 bases. There are 17 residues in the CDR3. DNA for the CDR3: TGTGCCAGCAGGACGTTCAGCGGGAGGGCCAACTACAATGAGCAGTTCTTC. Translation: CASRTFSGRANYNEQFF.

Points on this clone: The identical CDR3 is also encoded by other nucleotide sequences in the sample. The chain recombines TRBV2 with TRBJ1-2, with 10 bases identical to TRBD1. The germline V gene encodes CDR1 SNHLY and CDR2 FYNNEI. The V gene end was trimmed by 1 base and the J gene end by 2 bases; junction bases not matched to a gene: 1. This CDR3 has 15 residues. Here the CDR3 DNA reads TGTGCCAGCAGTGAAGAGGGACAGGGGAACTATGGCTACACCTTC. Amino acid sequence: CASSEEGQGNYGYTF.